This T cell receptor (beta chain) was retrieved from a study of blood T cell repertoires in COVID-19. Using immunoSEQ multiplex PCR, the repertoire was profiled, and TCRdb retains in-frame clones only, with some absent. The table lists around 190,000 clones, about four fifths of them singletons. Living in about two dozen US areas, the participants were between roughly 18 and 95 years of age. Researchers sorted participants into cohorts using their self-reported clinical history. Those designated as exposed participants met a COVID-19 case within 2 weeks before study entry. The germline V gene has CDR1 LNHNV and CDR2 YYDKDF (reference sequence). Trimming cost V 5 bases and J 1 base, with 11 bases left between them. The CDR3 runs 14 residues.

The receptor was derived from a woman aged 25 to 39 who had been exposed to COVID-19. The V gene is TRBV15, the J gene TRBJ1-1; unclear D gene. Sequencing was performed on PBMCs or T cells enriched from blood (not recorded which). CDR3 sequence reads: CATSPRQSNTEAFF. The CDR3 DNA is TGTGCCACCAGCCCGAGGCAGTCGAACACTGAAGCTTTCTTT.